Given below is one T cell receptor (beta chain) in context. The sample belongs to a study of cytomegalovirus exposure and HLA in healthy donors. The PCR employed 60 Vbeta primers together with 13 Jbeta primers. Data came from immunoSEQ multiplex PCR; TCRdb stores just in-frame clones and leaves some out. The table includes 130,000 to 150,000 clones, 60% to 80% detected once. V lost 7 bases, J lost 7 bases, and 22 bases lay in between. The CDR3 length is 15 residues. The germline V gene has CDR1 MNHEY and CDR2 SMNVEV (reference sequence). The sequencing sample was made of PBMCs. The chain uses TRBV27 and TRBJ1-2, with D possibly TRBD1 on 6 matching bases. This clonotype was sampled from a male donor in good health and CMV-seronegative. The CDR3 loop is CASTSEGGRGGGYTF. The DNA for the CDR3 is TGTGCCAGCACCTCTGAGGGTGGCAGGGGTGGTGGCTACACCTTC.